Following are 5 T cell receptor beta chains from one sample sequenced in a study of CD8 T cells in Susac syndrome (dated by TCRdb to the late 2010s). The library relied on the immunoSEQ multiplex PCR assay. RNA was extracted with the RNeasy kit and roughly 0.5 to 1 ug was reverse transcribed using random hexamers. TCRdb applied fastp at Q25 and MiXCR to the public reads, then kept only in-frame beta chains. A single entry per CDR3 protein holds the most common genes and DNA from its merged rows. The sample table shows around 300,000 distinct CDR3 sequences, and approximately 91% are seen once. In total, the top ten clones hold around 0.2% of the sample. Sequenced: CD8+ T cells from PBMCs. These receptors originate from a human donor with multiple sclerosis.

The chain recombines TRBV7-8 with TRBJ2-7; TRBD2 agrees at 9 bases. V was clipped by 4 bases and J by 7 bases; unmatched bases: 11. This CDR3 is 15 amino acids long. CDR1 is SGHVS and CDR2 is FQNEAQ in the germline V gene. This chain's CDR3 is CASSYRGGAMTEQYF. CDR3 sequence (DNA): TGTGCCAGCAGCTACCGCGGGGGGGCCATGACTGAGCAGTACTTC.

This clonotype turned up a few times. This chain uses TRBV6-2 or TRBV6-3 with TRBJ2-7; D unresolved. Trimming took 1 base from V and 5 from J, leaving 6 bases between them. This CDR3 spans 12 amino acids. Germline CDR1 MNHEY, CDR2 SVGEGT. DNA of the CDR3: TGTGCCAGCAGTTACTTGGGTGACGAGCAGTACTTC. Residues: CASSYLGDEQYF.

This clonotype was detected only a few times. V and J are TRBV6-1 and TRBJ2-7; D perhaps matches TRBD2 (5 bases). The CDR3 consists of 13 residues. Germline values: CDR1 MNHNS, CDR2 SASEGT. Trimming left V 4 bases short and J 0 bases short, with 7 bases between. The DNA of the CDR3 is TGTGCCAGCAGTGTTCGGGACTCCTACGAGCAGTACTTC. It is translated as CASSVRDSYEQYF.

This sequence joins TRBV27 and TRBJ2-6, with D hard to call. CDR1 MNHEY and CDR2 SMNVEV come from the germline V gene (reference sequence). The CDR3 runs 16 residues. The ends were cut back, 5 bases at V and 4 bases at J, with 15 bases in the middle. CDR3 coding DNA: TGTGCCAGCAGTGGGATAGTCGGCTCCGGGGCCAACGTCCTGACTTTC. As protein: CASSGIVGSGANVLTF.

This clonotype was found once. The chain combines TRBV29-1 with TRBJ1-4; 7 nucleotides line up with TRBD1. The germline CDR1 and CDR2 sequences are SQVTM and ANQGSEA. The CDR3 runs to 13 residues. Trimming at V came to 4 bases and at J to 8 bases, leaving 7 bases not matched to a gene. The CDR3 nucleotides read TGCAGCGTTGGGGCAGGGACAGCCGAAAAACTGTTTTTT. This encodes CSVGAGTAEKLFF.